This T cell receptor beta chain is from a study of cytomegalovirus exposure and HLA in healthy donors. Broader study findings: Confirmation in vitro established that a few CMV-associated chains were specific for CMV antigens.

Concerning this clone: Its antigen is still unknown.

Germline-derived CDR1 and CDR2 are LNHDA and SQIVND (reference sequence). The ends were cut back, 3 bases at V and 3 bases at J, with 11 bases in the middle. The CDR3 has 15 amino acids. Generated by immunoSEQ multiplex PCR, the TCRdb table keeps only in-frame clones and is missing some. The sample carries about 140,000 clones, 84% recorded once. The chain carries TRBV19 and TRBJ2-2, with D hard to call. The sequenced material came from PBMCs. The TCR was taken from a woman in her 30s in good health and CMV-seronegative. CDR3 loop: CASSIRRRDTGELFF. For the CDR3, the DNA is TGTGCCAGTAGTATTCGCAGGCGCGACACCGGGGAGCTGTTTTTT.